This TCR beta chain was captured by sequencing in a study of T cells expressing NK-cell markers. Study at large: Serological testing identified most of the eight sequenced donors as HCMV-seropositive and one as seronegative.

The CDR3 is 14 residues long. CDR1 and CDR2 (germline): SGHRS, YFSETQ. Worth noting for this clonotype: Its antigen is unidentified.

TCRdb re-called the 5' RACE reads; one entry per CDR3 protein, DNA not given. The data show about 160,000 distinct CDR3 sequences, and the top ten clones hold less than 20%. Study-level points and caveats: The study found dominant NKG2C+ clonotypes at about 1.0-7.0% of CD8+ T cells in about six donors.

This TCR came from a woman aged 18-70 years in good health. Sequencing was done on a sample of blood T cells: a sorted CD56 or NKG2C T cell subset, CD4+ or CD8+ T cells, or bulk PBMC T cells (not recorded which). The gene calls are TRBV5-1 and TRBJ1-1; TCRdb's assignment of TRBD1 cannot be checked, as there is no DNA. The CDR3 sequence: CASSLEQIAPEAFF.